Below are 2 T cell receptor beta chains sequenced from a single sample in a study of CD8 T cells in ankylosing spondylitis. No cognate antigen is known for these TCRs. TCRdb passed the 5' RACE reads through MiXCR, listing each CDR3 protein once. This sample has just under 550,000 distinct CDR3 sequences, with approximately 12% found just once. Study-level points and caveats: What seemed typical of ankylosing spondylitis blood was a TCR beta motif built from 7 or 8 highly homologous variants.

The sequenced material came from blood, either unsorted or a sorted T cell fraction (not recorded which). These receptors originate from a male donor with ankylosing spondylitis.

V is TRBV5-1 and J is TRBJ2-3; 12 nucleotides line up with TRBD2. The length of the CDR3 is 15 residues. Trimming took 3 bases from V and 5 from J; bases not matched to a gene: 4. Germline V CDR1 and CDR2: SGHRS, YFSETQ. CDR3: CASSYGLAGIDTQYF. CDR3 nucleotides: TGCGCCAGCAGCTACGGACTAGCGGGAATAGATACGCAGTATTTT.

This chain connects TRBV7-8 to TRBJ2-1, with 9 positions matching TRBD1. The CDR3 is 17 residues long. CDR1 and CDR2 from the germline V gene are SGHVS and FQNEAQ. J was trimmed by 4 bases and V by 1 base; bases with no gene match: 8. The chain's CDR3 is CASSLGVGQGIYNEQFF. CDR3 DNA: TGTGCCAGCAGCTTAGGGGTTGGACAGGGGATATACAATGAGCAGTTCTTC.